This is a list of T cell receptor beta chains from one sample in a study of human T cells and chemical hapten exposure. TCRdb ran MiXCR on the RACE reads and lists one entry per CDR3 protein. The table records around 380,000 distinct CDR3 sequences, 4% to 5.5% of them present only once. The material sequenced was whole blood, taken in connection with sensitization to the hapten diphenylcyclopropenone (DPC). These receptors came from a woman in her forties or fifties with alopecia areata. Some clones in this sample may be carry-over from other donors' samples. Both conserved end residues are part of each CDR3. D genes are given only for firm matches. Expanded clones are given a class, and other clones once, few, many or no size at all.

cdr3_length: 15
clone_size: many
j_call: TRBJ2-2
v_call: TRBV6-5
d_call: NA
cdr3_aa: CASSPSRANTGELFF
cdr3_nt: TGTGCCAGCAGTCCTAGTAGAGCGAACACCGGGGAGCTGTTTTTT

cdr3_length: 17
clone_size: many
j_call: TRBJ1-2
v_call: TRBV18
d_call: NA
cdr3_aa: CASSPLQGPNVNYGYTF
cdr3_nt: TGTGCCAGCTCACCACTTCAGGGGCCCAATGTAAACTATGGCTACACCTTC

cdr3_length: 14
clone_size: NA
j_call: TRBJ2-1
v_call: TRBV4-2
d_call: TRBD2
cdr3_aa: CASSQDQAGGAQFF
cdr3_nt: TGTGCCAGCAGCCAAGATCAGGCGGGGGGGGCCCAGTTCTTC

cdr3_length: 17
clone_size: NA
j_call: TRBJ2-3
v_call: TRBV3-1
d_call: TRBD2
cdr3_aa: CASSQGVPGLAADTQYF
cdr3_nt: TGTGCCAGCAGCCAAGGTGTACCGGGACTAGCGGCAGATACGCAGTATTTT

cdr3_length: 13
clone_size: NA
j_call: TRBJ2-1
v_call: TRBV5-4
d_call: TRBD1
cdr3_aa: CASSAIQGNEQFF
cdr3_nt: TGTGCCAGCAGCGCGATACAGGGGAATGAGCAGTTCTTC

cdr3_length: 15
clone_size: NA
j_call: TRBJ1-3
v_call: TRBV18
d_call: TRBD1
cdr3_aa: CASSPRDRVENTIYF
cdr3_nt: TGTGCCAGCTCACCCCGAGACAGGGTTGAAAACACCATATATTTT

cdr3_length: 16
clone_size: few
j_call: TRBJ1-5
v_call: TRBV2
d_call: TRBD1
cdr3_aa: CASSEIGQGGNQPQHF
cdr3_nt: TGTGCCAGCAGTGAAATAGGACAGGGGGGCAATCAGCCCCAGCATTTT

cdr3_length: 13
clone_size: NA
j_call: TRBJ2-1
v_call: TRBV6-2/TRBV6-3
d_call: NA
cdr3_aa: CASSYAPTLEQFF
cdr3_nt: TGTGCCAGCAGTTACGCCCCTACCCTTGAGCAGTTCTTC

cdr3_length: 14
clone_size: NA
j_call: TRBJ2-3
v_call: TRBV6-1
d_call: TRBD2
cdr3_aa: CASSDSGGTDTQYF
cdr3_nt: TGTGCCAGCAGTGATAGCGGGGGAACAGATACGCAGTATTTT

cdr3_length: 15
clone_size: few
j_call: TRBJ1-5
v_call: TRBV6-6
d_call: NA
cdr3_aa: CASNRDLGNNQPQHF
cdr3_nt: TGTGCCAGCAACAGGGATCTGGGGAACAATCAGCCCCAGCATTTT

cdr3_length: 19
clone_size: many
j_call: TRBJ2-5
v_call: TRBV4-3
d_call: TRBD2
cdr3_aa: CASSQERMAGGPRRETQYF
cdr3_nt: TGCGCCAGCAGCCAAGAGAGGATGGCGGGAGGGCCGCGTCGAGAGACCCAGTACTTC

cdr3_length: 15
clone_size: NA
j_call: TRBJ2-2
v_call: TRBV3-1
d_call: NA
cdr3_aa: CASSQRGQNTGELFF
cdr3_nt: TGTGCCAGCAGCCAACGGGGGCAGAACACCGGGGAGCTGTTTTTT